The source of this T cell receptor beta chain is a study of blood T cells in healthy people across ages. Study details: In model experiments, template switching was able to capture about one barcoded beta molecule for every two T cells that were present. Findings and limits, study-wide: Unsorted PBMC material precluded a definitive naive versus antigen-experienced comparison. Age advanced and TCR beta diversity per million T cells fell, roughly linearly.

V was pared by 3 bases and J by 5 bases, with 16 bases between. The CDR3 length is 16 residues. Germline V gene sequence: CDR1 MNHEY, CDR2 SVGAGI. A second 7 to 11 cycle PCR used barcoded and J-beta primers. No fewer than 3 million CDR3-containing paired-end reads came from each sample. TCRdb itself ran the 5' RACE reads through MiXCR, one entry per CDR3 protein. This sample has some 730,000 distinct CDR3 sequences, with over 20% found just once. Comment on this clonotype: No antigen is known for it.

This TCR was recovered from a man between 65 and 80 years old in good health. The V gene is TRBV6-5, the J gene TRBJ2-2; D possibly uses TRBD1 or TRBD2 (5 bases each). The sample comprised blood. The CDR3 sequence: CASSYGVPGGTGELFF. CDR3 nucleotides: TGTGCCAGCAGTTATGGCGTCCCTGGGGGAACCGGGGAGCTGTTTTTT.